The rows below give T cell receptor beta chains drawn from one sample of a study of blood T cell repertoires in COVID-19. Generated by immunoSEQ multiplex PCR, the TCRdb table keeps only in-frame clones and is missing some. The profile shows roughly 260,000 clones, around 89% of them singletons. The sample comprised peripheral blood. The origin of the receptors is a man aged 60 to 69 who had recovered from COVID-19. Both conserved end residues are trimmed from each CDR3.

v_call	j_call	cdr3_length	cdr3_aa
TRBV25-1	TRBJ1-3	11	ASSEWPGNTIY
TRBV11-2	TRBJ2-1	11	ASSLGSWDEQF
TRBV5-4	TRBJ2-1	13	ASSFPPGGPNEQF
TRBV12-5	TRBJ1-4	13	ASGFPGEINEKLF
TRBV11-3	TRBJ2-2	12	ASSLGANTGELF
TRBV5-1	TRBJ1-2	9	ASSSQYGYT
TRBV7-3	TRBJ2-3	11	ASSPGSTDTQY
TRBV4-2	TRBJ2-7	13	ASSQGSGTGNEQY
TRBV4-2	TRBJ2-7	11	ASSQDRGYEQY
TRBV5-6	TRBJ2-1	14	ASSRRSGGAVNEQF
TRBV2	TRBJ2-1	15	ASSEGREFSSYNEQF
TRBV5-6	TRBJ1-1	13	ASSLRRQGNTEAF
TRBV25-1	TRBJ1-2	11	ASSVSGTYGYT
TRBV4-1	TRBJ1-2	14	ASSQAGTAANYGYT
TRBV5-1	TRBJ2-5	14	ASSSRLAGHQETQY
TRBV6-1	TRBJ2-1	13	ASSEGREPYNEQF
TRBV5-1	TRBJ1-4	13	ASSFLRGSNEKLF
TRBV3-1/TRBV3-2	TRBJ1-4	12	ASSPGYLSEKLF
TRBV7-3	TRBJ1-6	14	ASSFEAGSGNSPLH
TRBV7-2	TRBJ1-3	11	ASSLTGVEAIY
TRBV5-1	TRBJ1-1	11	ASTDTSNTEAF
TRBV6-2/TRBV6-3	TRBJ2-7	11	ASSDPPGHEQY
TRBV29-1	TRBJ1-1	12	SAIAGGVRTEAF
TRBV19	TRBJ1-4	14	ASSIDHTDSGEKLF
TRBV6-5	TRBJ2-7	12	ASSLLAQGGEQY
TRBV9	TRBJ2-1	13	ASSVSDGPHNEQF
TRBV15	TRBJ2-7	13	ATSLGTDPAYEQY
TRBV10-3	TRBJ2-7	11	AIRVGKEYEQY
TRBV5-1	TRBJ1-4	13	ASSGPDSGNEKLF
TRBV30	TRBJ2-3	12	AWSARGSTDTQY
TRBV5-1	TRBJ2-3	12	ASSLVPIPDTQY
TRBV14	TRBJ1-6	14	ASSRYTQIYNSPLH
TRBV7-9	TRBJ2-7	15	ASSPGGGGHSSYEQY
TRBV13	TRBJ1-6	13	ASSLGGGQGKTLH